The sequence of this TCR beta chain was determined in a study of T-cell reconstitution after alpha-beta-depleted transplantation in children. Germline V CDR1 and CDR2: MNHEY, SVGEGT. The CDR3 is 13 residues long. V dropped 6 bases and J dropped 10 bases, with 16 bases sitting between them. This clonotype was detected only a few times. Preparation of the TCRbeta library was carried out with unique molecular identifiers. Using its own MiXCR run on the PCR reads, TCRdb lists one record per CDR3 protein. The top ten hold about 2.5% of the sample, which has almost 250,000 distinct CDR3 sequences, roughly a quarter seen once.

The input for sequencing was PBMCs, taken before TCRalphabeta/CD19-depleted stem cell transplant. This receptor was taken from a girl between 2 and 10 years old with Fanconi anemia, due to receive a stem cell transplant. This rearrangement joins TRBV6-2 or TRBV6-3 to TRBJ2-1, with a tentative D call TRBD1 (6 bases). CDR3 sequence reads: CASSYRVLGEQFF. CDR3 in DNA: TGTGCCAGCAGCTACAGGGTTCTGGGGGAGCAGTTCTTC.